This T cell receptor (beta chain) was observed in a study of cytomegalovirus exposure and HLA in healthy donors. Broader study findings: Reportedly, cytomegalovirus status was diagnosed with high sensitivity and specificity.

Libraries were prepared by immunoSEQ multiplex PCR; TCRdb keeps only in-frame clonotypes and omits some of them. Of some 60,000 clones in the sample, about 96% were seen once. Comments on this clone: Antigen: not known.

The CDR3 spans 13 residues. V was trimmed by 3 bases and J by 4 bases, leaving 10 bases between them. Germline assignment: CDR1 MDHEN and CDR2 SYDVKM. Donors came from a validation cohort of fewer than 150 subjects, distinct from the first 666-subject cohort. The TCR originated in a man aged 18 to 30 in good health and CMV-seronegative. V usage is TRBV28 and J usage is TRBJ2-7; D unclear. Material for sequencing was PBMCs. The CDR3 is CASSFSGSYEQYF. The CDR3 DNA is TGTGCCAGCAGTTTTTCCGGGTCTTACGAGCAGTACTTC.